This T cell receptor (beta chain) was retrieved from a study of identical twins. Carrying unique molecular identifiers, the cDNA also gained a universal primer site through template switching. TCRdb reprocessed the 5' RACE reads with MiXCR, giving one entry per CDR3 protein. The sample lists around 250,000 distinct CDR3 sequences, roughly 13% occurring once. Among all donors, each was a healthy Caucasian. This clonotype was counted a few times. Its antigen is not identified. General observations from the study: Cord blood beta clonotypes that were abundant carried fewer insertions, and memory repertoires showed no such trend.

This CDR3 has 20 amino acids. Losses at the gene ends were 2 bases for V and 4 bases for J; bases not matched to a gene: 19. CDR1 and CDR2 (germline): SGHAT, FQNNGV. This sample also appeared in a second study, on yellow fever vaccine responses in identical twins. That source adds: The authors reported partly convergent, partly personalized vaccine responses in identical twins.

This rearrangement joins TRBV11-2 to TRBJ2-7, with 11 positions matching TRBD2. The sequence came from a woman aged 18-29 years in good health. Sequencing was performed on memory (CD45RO+) T cells sorted from blood. CDR3 DNA sequence: TGTGCCAGCAGCTTAAAGGGTGGGACCGTCACTAGCGGGGGTCCGTACGAGCAGTACTTC. Protein: CASSLKGGTVTSGGPYEQYF.